A single sample is the source of the 5 T cell receptor beta chains below, sequenced in a study of shared T cell receptors in the human thymus. This table comes from immunoSEQ multiplex PCR, and its TCRdb copy is limited to in-frame clones, with some not included. This sample has more than 550,000 clones, with 70% to 90% found just once. These data also featured in a second study, about human thymus T cells.

Sequenced: thymocytes. The receptors stem from a boy under two years old with a congenital heart defect.

V and J are TRBV14 and TRBJ2-1; 9 positions agree with TRBD1. This CDR3 has 16 amino acids. The germline gives CDR1 SGHDN, CDR2 FVKESK. Losses at the gene ends were 3 bases for V and 2 bases for J; bases not matched to a gene: 5. CDR3 sequence (DNA): TGTGCCAGCAGCCATGGTACAGGGGGCGCCTACAATGAGCAGTTCTTC. As protein: CASSHGTGGAYNEQFF.

The chain recombines TRBV29-1 with TRBJ1-2; D is unclear. The germline V and J ends were trimmed by 6 bases and 2 bases, with 19 bases remaining between them. Germline CDR1 SQVTM, CDR2 ANQGSEA. This CDR3 is built from 15 residues. The CDR3 nucleotides are TGCAGCGTCCGAGGAATGGATCGGCCGAACTATGGCTACACCTTC. Translated, it gives CSVRGMDRPNYGYTF.

The chain carries TRBV28 and TRBJ1-5; a weak D match, TRBD1 (5 bases). This CDR3 contains 16 residues. The germline V gene encodes CDR1 MDHEN and CDR2 SYDVKM. Trimming left V 2 bases short and J 8 bases short, with 19 bases between. CDR3 sequence: CASSLPGRGSGEPQHF. The DNA of the CDR3 is TGTGCCAGCAGTTTACCTGGGAGGGGTTCTGGGGAGCCCCAGCATTTT.

The chain carries TRBV28 and TRBJ1-5; 7 bases match TRBD1. The V and J ends lost 5 bases and 4 bases, in that order; junction bases with no gene match: 8. From germline, CDR1 is MDHEN and CDR2 SYDVKM. The CDR3 has 15 amino acids. CDR3 bases: TGTGCCAGCAGTCCTCCCGGGACAGCAAATCAGCCCCAGCATTTT. Translated: CASSPPGTANQPQHF.

V usage is TRBV4-2 and J usage is TRBJ1-5; 9 bases agree with TRBD1. The CDR3 is made up of 17 amino acids. Trimming took 4 bases from V and 4 from J; bases not matched to a gene: 11. The germline gives CDR1 LGHNA, CDR2 YNFKEQ. The CDR3, as DNA: TGTGCCAGCAGCCCCAGGGGGGCGACAGGGGGAAATCAGCCCCAGCATTTT. This translates into CASSPRGATGGNQPQHF.